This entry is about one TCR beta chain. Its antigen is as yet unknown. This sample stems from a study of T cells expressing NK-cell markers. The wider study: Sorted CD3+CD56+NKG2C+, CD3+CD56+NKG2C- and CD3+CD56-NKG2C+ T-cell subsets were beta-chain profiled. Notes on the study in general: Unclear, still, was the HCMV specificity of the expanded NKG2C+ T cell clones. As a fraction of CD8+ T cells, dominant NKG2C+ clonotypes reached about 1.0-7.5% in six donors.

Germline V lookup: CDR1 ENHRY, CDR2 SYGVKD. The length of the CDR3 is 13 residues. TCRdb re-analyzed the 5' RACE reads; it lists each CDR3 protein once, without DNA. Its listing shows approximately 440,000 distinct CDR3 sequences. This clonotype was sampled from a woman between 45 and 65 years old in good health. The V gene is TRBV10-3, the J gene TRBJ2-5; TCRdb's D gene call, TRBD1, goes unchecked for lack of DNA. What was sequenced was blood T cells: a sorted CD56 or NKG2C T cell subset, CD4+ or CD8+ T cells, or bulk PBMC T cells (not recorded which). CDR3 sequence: CAIRETGLETQYF.